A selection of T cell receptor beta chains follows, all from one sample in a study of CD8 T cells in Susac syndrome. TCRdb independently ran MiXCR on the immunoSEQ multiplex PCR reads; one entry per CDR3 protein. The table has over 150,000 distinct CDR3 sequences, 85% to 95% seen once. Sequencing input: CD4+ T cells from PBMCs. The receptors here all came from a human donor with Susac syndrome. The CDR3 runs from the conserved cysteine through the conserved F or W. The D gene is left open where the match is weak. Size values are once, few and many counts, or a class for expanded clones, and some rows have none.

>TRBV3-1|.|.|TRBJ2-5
CASSQVGGETQYF
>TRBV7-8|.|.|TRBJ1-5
CASSSRGLDQPQHF
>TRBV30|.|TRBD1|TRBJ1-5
CACADRGSHQPQHF
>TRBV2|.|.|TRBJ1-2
CASRGWGSGYGYTF
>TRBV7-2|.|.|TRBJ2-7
CASSLSSRYEQYF
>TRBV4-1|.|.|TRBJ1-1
CASSQDRWGSAFF
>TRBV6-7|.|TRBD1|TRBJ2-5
CASSWLGQGDETQYF
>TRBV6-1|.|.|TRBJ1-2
CASRETGNYGYTF
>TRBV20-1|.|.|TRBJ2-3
CSAVWGLGTDTQYF
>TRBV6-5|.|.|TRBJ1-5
CASSLGSYQPQHF
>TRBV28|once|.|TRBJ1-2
CASASGNYGYTF
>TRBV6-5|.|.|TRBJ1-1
CASSTMVGEAFF
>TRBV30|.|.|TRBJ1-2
CAWSVLRGLGYTF
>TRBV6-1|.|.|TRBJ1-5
CASSEVWGVSNQPQHF
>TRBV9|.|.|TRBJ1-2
CASSVEGRRGGYTF
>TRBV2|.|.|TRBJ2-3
CASSEKVSSTDTQYF
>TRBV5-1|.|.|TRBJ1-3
CASSLDESSGNTIYF
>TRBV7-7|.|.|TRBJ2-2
CASSLDQTTGEVFF
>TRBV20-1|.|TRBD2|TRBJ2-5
CSARSLFGTSWETQYF
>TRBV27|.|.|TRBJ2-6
CASSSQEFGANVLTF
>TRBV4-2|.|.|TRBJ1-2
CASSLPGEQANYGYTF
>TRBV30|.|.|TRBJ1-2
CAWSVLLGKYGYTF
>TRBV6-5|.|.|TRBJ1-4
CASSKQGEKLFF
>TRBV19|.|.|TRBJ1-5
CASSMARQPQHF
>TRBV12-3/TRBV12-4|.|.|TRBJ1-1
CASSFYRDTEAFF
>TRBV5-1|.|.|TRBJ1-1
CASSWTHREGNTEAFF
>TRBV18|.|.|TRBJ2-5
CASSPLPRQETQYF
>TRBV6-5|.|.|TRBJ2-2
CASNFGRENTGELFF